This T cell receptor beta chain appears in the sequencing data of a study of identical twins. The CDR3 totals 15 residues. The ends were cut back, 0 bases at V and 0 bases at J, with 9 bases in the middle. Germline V CDR1 and CDR2: LGHNA, YNFKEQ. TCRdb itself ran the 5' RACE reads through MiXCR, one entry per CDR3 protein. The table includes approximately 220,000 distinct CDR3 sequences, under 10% detected once. Study observations and caveats: Surplus twin overlap in beta out-of-frame sequences was less pronounced.

This clonotype has at least ten counts. Antigen specificity is unknown. The sample was also reused in another study, on yellow fever vaccine responses in identical twins.

Sequenced sample: memory (CD45RO+) T cells sorted from blood. V gene TRBV4-2 combines with J gene TRBJ2-7; the D is unclear. The source of this sequence is a woman aged 18-29 years in good health. The CDR3 DNA is TGTGCCAGCAGCCAAGATCATGGTCACTCCTACGAGCAGTACTTC. It codes for CASSQDHGHSYEQYF.